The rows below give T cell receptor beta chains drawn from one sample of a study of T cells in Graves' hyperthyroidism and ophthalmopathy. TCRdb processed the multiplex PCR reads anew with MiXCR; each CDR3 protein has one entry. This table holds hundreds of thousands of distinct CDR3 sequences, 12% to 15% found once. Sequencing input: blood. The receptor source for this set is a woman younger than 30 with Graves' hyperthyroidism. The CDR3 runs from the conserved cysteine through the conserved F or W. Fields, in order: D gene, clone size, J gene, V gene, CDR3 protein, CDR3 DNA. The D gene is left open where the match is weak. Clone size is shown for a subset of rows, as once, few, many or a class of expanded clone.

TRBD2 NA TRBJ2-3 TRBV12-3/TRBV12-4 CASSLGGLASYTQYF TGTGCCAGCAGTTTAGGAGGACTAGCGTCATATACGCAGTATTTT
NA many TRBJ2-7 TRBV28 CASSLGGRSAYEQYF TGTGCCAGCAGTTTGGGGGGGCGGAGCGCCTACGAGCAGTACTTC
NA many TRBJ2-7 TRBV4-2 CASSQALTREQYF TGTGCCAGCAGCCAAGCCCTTACGAGGGAGCAGTACTTC
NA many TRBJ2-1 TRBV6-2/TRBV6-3 CASRGYVLGRDASQNEQFF TGTGCCAGCAGAGGTTACGTATTGGGCCGGGACGCCTCCCAAAATGAGCAGTTCTTC
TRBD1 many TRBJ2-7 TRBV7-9 CASSPDRASTYEQYF TGTGCCAGCAGCCCCGACAGGGCTTCTACCTACGAGCAGTACTTC
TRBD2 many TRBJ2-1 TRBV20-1 CSARDRRVSGSYNEQFF TGCAGTGCTAGAGATAGACGCGTTAGCGGGAGTTACAATGAGCAGTTCTTC
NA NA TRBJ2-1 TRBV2 CASSNRDYNEQFF TGTGCCAGCAGTAACCGGGACTACAATGAGCAGTTCTTC
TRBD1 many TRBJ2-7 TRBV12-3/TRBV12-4 CASSPQGNKGYEQYF TGTGCCAGCAGTCCACAGGGGAATAAGGGCTACGAGCAGTACTTC
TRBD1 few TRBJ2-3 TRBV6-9 CASSDSKGAWGDTQYF TGTGCCAGCAGTGACTCGAAGGGGGCCTGGGGAGATACGCAGTATTTT
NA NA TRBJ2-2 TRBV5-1 CASTSLGGVNTGELFF TGCGCCAGCACCTCATTAGGCGGAGTGAACACCGGGGAGCTGTTTTTT
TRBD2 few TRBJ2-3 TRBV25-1 CASSEASGEPRTNTQYF TGTGCCAGCAGTGAGGCTAGCGGGGAGCCCCGCACGAATACGCAGTATTTT
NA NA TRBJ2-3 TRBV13 CASSARLVPDTQYF TGTGCCAGCAGCGCGCGACTTGTACCAGATACGCAGTATTTT
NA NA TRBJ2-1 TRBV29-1 CSVRYYNEQFF TGCAGCGTTCGTTACTACAATGAGCAGTTCTTC
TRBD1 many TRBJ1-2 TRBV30 CASPPGGTEVGYTF TGTGCCTCCCCCCCAGGAGGGACAGAAGTTGGCTACACCTTC
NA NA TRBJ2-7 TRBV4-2 CASPVTESSYNEQYF TGTGCCAGCCCCGTTACCGAGAGCTCCTACAATGAGCAGTACTTC
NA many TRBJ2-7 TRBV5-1 CASSWPGYEQYF TGCGCCAGCAGCTGGCCGGGTTACGAGCAGTACTTC
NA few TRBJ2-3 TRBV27 CASRRADLTDTQYF TGTGCCAGCAGACGAGCGGACCTCACAGATACGCAGTATTTT
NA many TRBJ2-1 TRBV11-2 CASTFSPDSSYNEQFF TGTGCCAGCACCTTTTCTCCGGATAGCTCCTACAATGAGCAGTTCTTC
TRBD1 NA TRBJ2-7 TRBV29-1 CSVDSTTGGFYEQYF TGCAGCGTTGACTCCACAACAGGGGGTTTCTACGAGCAGTACTTC
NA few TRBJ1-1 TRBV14 CASSQDRVGRRSDTEAFF TGTGCCAGCAGCCAAGATAGGGTAGGTCGGAGGTCGGACACTGAAGCTTTCTTT
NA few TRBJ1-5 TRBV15 CATSSGTQLQPQHF TGTGCCACCAGCAGCGGGACCCAACTTCAGCCCCAGCATTTT
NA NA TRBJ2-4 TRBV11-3 CASSDPRVLAKSIQYF TGTGCCAGCAGCGACCCGAGGGTTCTAGCCAAAAGCATTCAGTACTTC
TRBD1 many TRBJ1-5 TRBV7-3 CASSSDRGRQPQHF TGTGCCAGCAGCTCGGACAGGGGGCGGCAGCCCCAGCATTTT
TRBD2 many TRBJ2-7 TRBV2 CASRRTSASYEQYF TGTGCCAGCCGTCGGACTAGCGCCTCCTACGAGCAGTACTTC
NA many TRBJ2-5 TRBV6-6 CASSYSQKETQYF TGTGCCAGCAGTTACTCACAGAAAGAGACCCAGTACTTC
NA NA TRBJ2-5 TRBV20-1 CSAPRQGGQETQYF TGCAGTGCTCCCCGGCAGGGAGGTCAAGAGACCCAGTACTTC